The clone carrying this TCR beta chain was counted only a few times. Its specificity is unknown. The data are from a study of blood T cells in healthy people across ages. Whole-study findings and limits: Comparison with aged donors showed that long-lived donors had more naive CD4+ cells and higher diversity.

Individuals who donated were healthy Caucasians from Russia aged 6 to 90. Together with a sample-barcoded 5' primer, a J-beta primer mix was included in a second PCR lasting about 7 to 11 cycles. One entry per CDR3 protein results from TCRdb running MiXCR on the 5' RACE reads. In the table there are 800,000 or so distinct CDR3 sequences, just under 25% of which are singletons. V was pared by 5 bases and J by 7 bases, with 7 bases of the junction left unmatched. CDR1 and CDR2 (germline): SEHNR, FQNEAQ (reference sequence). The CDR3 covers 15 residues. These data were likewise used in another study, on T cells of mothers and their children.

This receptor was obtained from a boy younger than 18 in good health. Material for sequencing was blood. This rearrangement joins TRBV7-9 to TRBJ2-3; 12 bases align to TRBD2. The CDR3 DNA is TGTGCCAGCAGCAAAACTAGCGGGAGGATAAATACGCAGTATTTT. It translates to CASSKTSGRINTQYF.